This entry lists 30 T cell receptor beta chains sequenced from one sample in a study of monozygotic twins with inflammatory bowel disease. TCRdb reanalyzed the 5' RACE reads, giving one entry per CDR3 protein sequence and no DNA. The sample's table shows 420,000 or so distinct CDR3 sequences. The material sequenced was blood. The receptor set was obtained from a human donor with ulcerative colitis or Crohn's disease, or a healthy co-twin of an affected twin (not recorded which).

The chain recombines TRBV28 with TRBJ2-5; TCRdb indicates TRBD2, and absent DNA this call remains unverified. Per the germline V gene, CDR1 is MDHEN and CDR2 is SYDVKM. The CDR3 contains 14 residues. The chain's CDR3 is CASSDTAGGETQYF.

The chain couples TRBV11-2 to TRBJ2-2; the TCRdb call, TRBD2, lacks DNA for checking. The CDR3 length is 16 residues. Germline V gene data show CDR1 as SGHAT and CDR2 as FQNNGV. The CDR3: CASSFSSGSFTGELFF.

This CDR3 reads CATSASGRKEETQYF. J is TRBJ2-5 and V is TRBV15; no DNA is available, so the TRBD2 call from TCRdb remains unchecked. Germline V lookup: CDR1 LNHNV, CDR2 YYDKDF (reference sequence). CDR3 length equals 15 residues.

This chain links TRBV6-2 or TRBV6-3 with TRBJ2-1; absent DNA, TCRdb's TRBD1 call cannot be checked. The germline gives CDR1 MNHEY, CDR2 SVGEGT. This CDR3 contains 15 residues. The chain's CDR3 is CASSYSQVPRNEQFF.

This chain links TRBV15 with TRBJ1-5; no DNA is available, so the TRBD1 call from TCRdb remains unchecked. Germline lookup yields CDR1 LNHNV and CDR2 YYDKDF (reference sequence). This CDR3 has 14 amino acids. CDR3 protein: CATSRGGRDQPQHF. Drawing the rest from reference TRBV15 and TRBJ1-5, the complete variable domain is DAMVIQNPRYQVTQFGKPVTLSCSQTLNHNVMYWYQQKSSQAPKLLFHYYDKDFNNEADTPDNFQSRRPNTSFCFLDIRSPGLGDTAMYLCATSRGGRDQPQHFGDGTRLSIL.

The chain uses TRBV27 and TRBJ1-6. CDR3 size: 13 residues. Germline V gene lookup returns CDR1 MNHEY and CDR2 SMNVEV (reference sequence). The CDR3 loop reads CASSGLANSPLHF.

The chain recombines TRBV5-1 with TRBJ1-2; the TCRdb D gene call, TRBD1, has no DNA to confirm it. This CDR3 has 15 amino acids. The germline gives CDR1 SGHRS, CDR2 YFSETQ. CDR3 residues: CASSFKAGGDYGYTF.

V is TRBV2 and J is TRBJ1-1; TCRdb picks TRBD1, but there is no DNA to check that call. CDR3 length: 13 amino acids. The germline V gene has CDR1 SNHLY and CDR2 FYNNEI. CDR3 region: CASSVQGGTEAFF.

CDR3: CSAPPRGRAPDTQYF. The chain joins TRBV20-1 to TRBJ2-3; TCRdb calls TRBD2, which cannot be checked without DNA. Per the germline V gene, CDR1 is DFQATT and CDR2 is SNEGSKA (reference sequence). The CDR3 loop spans 15 amino acids.

This rearrangement joins TRBV7-3 to TRBJ1-2; the D gene TCRdb calls, TRBD1, cannot be checked with no DNA. Germline-derived CDR1 and CDR2 are SGHTA and FQGTGA. The CDR3 consists of 14 residues. CDR3: CASSLNPGPYGYTF.

The chain uses TRBV24-1 and TRBJ2-1; TCRdb reports TRBD2, a call that lacks DNA to check it against. Per the germline V gene, CDR1 is KGHDR and CDR2 is SFDVKD. The CDR3 is made up of 14 amino acids. The CDR3 loop reads CATSDGPRYNEQFF.

The chain employs TRBV27 and TRBJ1-1. Germline values: CDR1 MNHEY, CDR2 SMNVEV (reference sequence). The length of the CDR3 is 14 residues. CDR3 sequence reads: CASSSTGPNTEAFF.

The rearrangement uses TRBV6-2 or TRBV6-3 and TRBJ2-1; TCRdb proposes TRBD2, but this gene call is untestable without DNA. This CDR3 has 17 amino acids. Germline V gene data show CDR1 as MNHEY and CDR2 as SVGEGT. The CDR3 is CASSFILAGLSYNEQFF.

The rearrangement joins TRBV29-1 to TRBJ2-1. CDR1 is SQVTM, CDR2 ANQGSEA, per germline. CDR3 length: 14 residues. The CDR3 loop reads CSVEVGGSYNEQFF.

V gene TRBV5-1 combines with J gene TRBJ2-7; there is no DNA to check the TCRdb D call of TRBD1. Germline V gene data show CDR1 as SGHRS and CDR2 as YFSETQ. The CDR3 extends over 15 amino acids. CDR3: CASRDTGTGGYEQYF.

This chain uses TRBV6-6 with TRBJ2-2; the D gene TCRdb calls, TRBD1, cannot be checked with no DNA. The CDR3 runs to 13 residues. Germline assignment: CDR1 MNHNY and CDR2 SVGAGI (reference sequence). This CDR3 reads CASSYLLSGELFF.

The CDR3 is CASSLTTGELFF. The chain couples TRBV5-1 to TRBJ2-2. Per germline, CDR1 SGHRS and CDR2 YFSETQ. This CDR3 has 12 residues.

This CDR3 is CASLGGSTLYNEQFF. The V call is TRBV19, the J call TRBJ2-1; TCRdb outputs TRBD1, but without DNA this stays unchecked. The CDR3 is made up of 15 amino acids. Germline assignment: CDR1 LNHDA and CDR2 SQIVND (reference sequence).

The V call is TRBV28, the J call TRBJ2-5. The CDR3 covers 11 residues. Germline CDR1 reads MDHEN; CDR2 reads SYDVKM. This CDR3 reads CASSGQETQYF.

This chain uses TRBV20-1 with TRBJ1-1. Per the germline V gene, CDR1 is DFQATT and CDR2 is SNEGSKA (reference sequence). This CDR3 contains 13 residues. The CDR3 sequence: CSASVGVNTEAFF.

The chain is built from TRBV20-1 and TRBJ2-7; TCRdb indicates TRBD1, and absent DNA this call remains unverified. This CDR3 contains 15 residues. The germline V gene has CDR1 DFQATT and CDR2 SNEGSKA (reference sequence). This chain's CDR3 is CSARDRGSNSYEQYF.

The V call is TRBV5-1, the J call TRBJ2-1; TCRdb names TRBD1, which stays unverified in the absence of DNA. Germline-derived CDR1 and CDR2 are SGHRS and YFSETQ. The CDR3 spans 14 residues. CDR3 amino acids: CASRSGAGGNEQFF.

The V and J genes are TRBV5-6 and TRBJ1-2; TCRdb names TRBD1, which stays unverified in the absence of DNA. This CDR3 comprises 18 residues. CDR1 and CDR2 (germline): SGHDT, YYEEEE. The CDR3 is CASSLAGTGRAGGYGYTF.

The chain couples TRBV28 to TRBJ2-1; the D call of TRBD2 rests on TCRdb alone, since no DNA is present to check it. This CDR3 is 13 amino acids long. Germline values: CDR1 MDHEN, CDR2 SYDVKM. The CDR3 protein is CALGGTSYNEQFF. The full variable domain, rest sourced from reference TRBV28 and TRBJ2-1, is DVKVTQSSRYLVKRTGEKVFLECVQDMDHENMFWYRQDPGLGLRLIYFSYDVKMKEKGDIPEGYSVSREKKERFSLILESASTNQTSMYLCALGGTSYNEQFFGPGTRLTVL.

The chain uses TRBV5-1 and TRBJ2-7. Germline V gene data show CDR1 as SGHRS and CDR2 as YFSETQ. CDR3 length: 14 residues. The CDR3 here is CASSFNLGSYEQYF.

V usage is TRBV7-9 and J usage is TRBJ1-5. CDR1 is SEHNR and CDR2 is FQNEAQ in the germline V gene (reference sequence). CDR3 length: 12 residues. The chain's CDR3 is CASRTNNQPQHF.

J is TRBJ1-5 and V is TRBV15. This CDR3 is 13 amino acids long. Germline values: CDR1 LNHNV, CDR2 YYDKDF (reference sequence). CDR3 residues: CATSTEGFQPQHF. Using reference TRBV15 and TRBJ1-5 for the parts outside the CDR3, the full variable domain is DAMVIQNPRYQVTQFGKPVTLSCSQTLNHNVMYWYQQKSSQAPKLLFHYYDKDFNNEADTPDNFQSRRPNTSFCFLDIRSPGLGDTAMYLCATSTEGFQPQHFGDGTRLSIL.

The chain employs TRBV7-2 and TRBJ1-1. The CDR3 is 14 amino acids. Germline CDR1 and CDR2: SGHTA and FQGNSA. The chain's CDR3 is CASSLVWQAAEAFF.

The genes are TRBV4-3 and TRBJ2-7; the D call from TCRdb, TRBD1, cannot be confirmed without DNA. CDR1 is LGHNA and CDR2 is YSLEER in the germline V gene. This CDR3 is built from 14 residues. This CDR3 is CASSQVPSGREQYF.

The J gene is TRBJ1-2, the V gene TRBV7-9; TCRdb indicates TRBD1, and absent DNA this call remains unverified. CDR1 SEHNR and CDR2 FQNEAQ come from the germline V gene (reference sequence). The CDR3 consists of 14 residues. The CDR3 sequence: CASSLEGTLYGYTF.